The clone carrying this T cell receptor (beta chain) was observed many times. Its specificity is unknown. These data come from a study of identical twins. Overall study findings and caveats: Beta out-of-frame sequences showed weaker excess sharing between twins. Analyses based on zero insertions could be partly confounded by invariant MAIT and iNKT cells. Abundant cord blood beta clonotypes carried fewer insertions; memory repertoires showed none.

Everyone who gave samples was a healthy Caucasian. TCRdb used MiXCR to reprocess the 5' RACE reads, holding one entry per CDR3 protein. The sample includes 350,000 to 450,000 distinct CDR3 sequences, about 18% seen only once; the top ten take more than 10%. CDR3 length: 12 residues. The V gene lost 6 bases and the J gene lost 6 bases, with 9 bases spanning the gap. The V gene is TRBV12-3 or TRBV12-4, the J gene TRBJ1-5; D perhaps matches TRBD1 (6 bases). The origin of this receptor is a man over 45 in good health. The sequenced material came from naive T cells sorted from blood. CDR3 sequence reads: CASRGAGQPQHF. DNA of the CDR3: TGTGCCAGCAGGGGGGCAGGTCAGCCCCAGCATTTT.